Below, 24 T cell receptor beta chains from the same sample are listed, as sequenced in a study of identical twins. TCRdb ran MiXCR on the 5' RACE reads and lists one entry per CDR3 protein. The repertoire holds under 300,000 distinct CDR3 sequences, about 8% seen once, with less than 4% in the top ten. The same sample was also used in a study of yellow fever vaccine responses in identical twins.

The sequencing sample was made of CD8+ T cells sorted from blood. These receptors all stem from a woman aged 18-35 years in good health.

This clonotype was counted between two and nine times. The chain uses TRBV6-4 and TRBJ2-1; D uncertain. This CDR3 has 13 residues. V lost 5 bases to trimming and J lost 5 bases, with 10 bases between them. Looked up from germline, CDR1 is MRHNA and CDR2 is SNTAGT. CDR3 loop: CASSFYPNNEQFF. The CDR3 nucleotides are TGTGCCAGCAGTTTCTACCCAAACAATGAGCAGTTCTTC.

The V and J genes are TRBV30 and TRBJ2-1, with a weak D call TRBD1 (5 bases). The CDR3 is 13 amino acids. V was trimmed by 4 bases and J by 5 bases, leaving 12 bases between them. Germline V gene lookup returns CDR1 GTSNPN and CDR2 SVGIG (reference sequence). In DNA, the CDR3 is TGTGCCTGGAAGGGGCAGGGTAACAATGAGCAGTTCTTC. The encoded protein is CAWKGQGNNEQFF.

The J gene is TRBJ2-5, the V gene TRBV5-1, with a weak D call TRBD1 (6 bases). The V end lost 1 base, the J end lost 2 bases, and 18 bases lay between the germline ends. CDR3 length: 17 residues. CDR1 and CDR2 from the germline V gene are SGHRS and YFSETQ. CDR3 protein: CASSLFPTGLNQETQYF. The CDR3 DNA sequence: TGCGCCAGCAGCTTGTTCCCGACAGGCCTAAATCAAGAGACCCAGTACTTC.

This clonotype occurred once. The rearrangement joins TRBV7-9 to TRBJ2-3; D unclear. The CDR3 has 15 residues. V was shortened by 2 bases and J by 1 base, with 10 bases between the two germline ends. Looked up from germline, CDR1 is SEHNR and CDR2 is FQNEAQ (reference sequence). The CDR3 is CASSLTSSGTDTQYF. The CDR3 DNA reads TGTGCCAGCAGCTTAACGAGTTCGGGCACAGATACGCAGTATTTT.

V usage is TRBV12-3 or TRBV12-4 and J usage is TRBJ2-7, with TRBD2 identical over 10 bases. The CDR3 spans 15 residues. Trimming at V came to 7 bases and at J to 4 bases, leaving 10 bases not matched to a gene. In DNA, the CDR3 is TGTGCCAGCAATAAAGCGGGAGGGCCGGGTTACGAGCAGTACTTC. This translates into CASNKAGGPGYEQYF.

The chain recombines TRBV14 with TRBJ2-5, with D unresolved. In germline, CDR1 is SGHDN, CDR2 FVKESK. With 4 bases removed from V and 2 bases from J, the gap between germline ends came to 11 bases. The CDR3 runs 14 residues. The CDR3 DNA reads TGTGCCAGCAGCCCCACCTTACCACAAGAGACCCAGTACTTC. It is translated as CASSPTLPQETQYF.

The V call is TRBV11-2, the J call TRBJ2-1; 7 bases fit TRBD1. Germline V gives CDR1 SGHAT, CDR2 FQNNGV. V trimming: 3 bases; J trimming: 4 bases; junction bases outside the gene matches: 15. The CDR3 has 18 amino acids. The DNA for the CDR3 is TGTGCCAGCAGCTTTCGGGCAGGGGGTGGTGGGATTTACAATGAGCAGTTCTTC. It is translated as CASSFRAGGGGIYNEQFF.

This clonotype was seen only a few times. V usage is TRBV6-2 or TRBV6-3 and J usage is TRBJ2-3, with a tentative D call TRBD1 (6 bases). Germline CDR1 reads MNHEY; CDR2 reads SVGEGT. The length of the CDR3 is 19 residues. V lost 2 bases and J lost 0, with 21 bases in between. The CDR3 sequence: CASSYEQGTASASTDTQYF. The CDR3 DNA follows: TGTGCCAGCAGTTACGAACAGGGAACAGCGTCGGCTAGCACAGATACGCAGTATTTT.

This clonotype was counted between two and nine times. CDR3 in amino acids: CASSFLEGSKETQYF. The CDR3 DNA follows: TGTGCCAGCAGTTTTTTGGAGGGGTCCAAAGAGACCCAGTACTTC. The rearrangement uses TRBV12-3 or TRBV12-4 and TRBJ2-5, with D perhaps TRBD2 (6 bases). Trimming pared 3 bases from V and 3 bases from J, leaving 14 bases between. The CDR3 runs 15 residues.

This clonotype was recorded many times. This rearrangement joins TRBV3-1 to TRBJ1-2; 7 bases fit TRBD1. Per the germline V gene, CDR1 is LGHDT and CDR2 is YNNKEL (reference sequence). CDR3 length equals 17 residues. Trimming removed 0 bases from V and 0 bases from J; junction bases left unmatched: 7. CDR3 coding DNA: TGTGCCAGCAGCCAAGATCCTGAGGGACAGTCTAACTATGGCTACACCTTC. As protein: CASSQDPEGQSNYGYTF.

This clonotype was seen many times. The CDR3 loop is CASKGQGAAIHEQYF. The CDR3 DNA sequence: TGTGCCAGCAAAGGACAGGGGGCAGCTATCCACGAGCAGTACTTC. The chain employs TRBV28 and TRBJ2-7; 11 bases agree with TRBD1. V lost 7 bases to trimming and J lost 5 bases; unmatched junction nucleotides: 10. This CDR3 spans 15 amino acids. Germline CDR1 is MDHEN and CDR2 is SYDVKM.

In its sample, this clonotype was seen many times. This chain connects TRBV7-9 to TRBJ2-7; no reliable D call. The germline gives CDR1 SEHNR, CDR2 FQNEAQ (reference sequence). This CDR3 spans 14 amino acids. Deletions cut 2 bases from V and 2 bases from J, with 10 bases between. This chain's CDR3 is CASSLSVSTYEQYF. In nucleotides, the CDR3 is TGTGCCAGCAGCTTATCTGTCAGTACCTACGAGCAGTACTTC.

In DNA form, the CDR3 reads TGTGCCAGCTCACCAGCGCCGGGGACCTCTCGCACATTGGGATGGGAGCAGTACTTC. Translated: CASSPAPGTSRTLGWEQYF. The chain carries TRBV18 and TRBJ2-7; D possibly uses TRBD1 or TRBD2 (5 bases each). CDR3 length: 19 residues. From germline, CDR1 is KGHSH and CDR2 LQKENI. Trimming left V 2 bases short and J 7 bases short, with 30 bases between.

This chain links TRBV20-1 with TRBJ2-1; the D is unclear. V was trimmed by 1 base and J by 0 bases, leaving 10 bases between them. The germline CDR1 and CDR2 sequences are DFQATT and SNEGSKA (reference sequence). The CDR3 has 15 amino acids. In nucleotides, the CDR3 is TGCAGTGCTAGAGTAGGCACGAGCTCCTACAATGAGCAGTTCTTC. Its translation: CSARVGTSSYNEQFF.

This clonotype has at least ten counts. The chain combines TRBV7-2 with TRBJ2-1, with 14 nucleotides matching TRBD2. The length of the CDR3 is 20 residues. V dropped 0 bases and J dropped 1; count of bases not matched to a gene: 8. Germline CDR1 reads SGHTA; CDR2 reads FQGNSA. The CDR3 DNA follows: TGTGCCAGCAGCTTAGCGGGACTAGCGGGAGTTTCCCGATCCTACAATGAGCAGTTCTTC. As protein: CASSLAGLAGVSRSYNEQFF.

The J gene is TRBJ2-3, the V gene TRBV27, with 15 bases that match TRBD2. The germline CDR1 and CDR2 sequences are MNHEY and SMNVEV (reference sequence). The CDR3 is 18 amino acids. The ends lost 6 bases at V and 6 bases at J; junction bases unmatched: 13. CDR3 in amino acids: CASSLTTGLAGGLDTQYF. In DNA form, the CDR3 reads TGTGCCAGCAGCCTGACTACGGGACTAGCGGGAGGTTTGGATACGCAGTATTTT.

This clonotype occurred many times. The DNA of the CDR3 is TGTGCCAGCAGCTTAAAAGTTGGGAGGGGGCAAGGTGAGCAGTTCTTC. Amino acid sequence: CASSLKVGRGQGEQFF. The chain employs TRBV11-3 and TRBJ2-1; D could derive from TRBD1 or TRBD2 (7 bases each). The germline V gene has CDR1 SGHNT and CDR2 YENEEA. The CDR3 runs to 16 residues. Trimming cost V 2 bases and J 9 bases, with 20 bases left between them.

The chain joins TRBV20-1 to TRBJ2-7; D gene unclear. CDR1 is DFQATT and CDR2 is SNEGSKA in the germline V gene (reference sequence). V lost 1 base and J 1 base, leaving 5 bases between the germline ends. The CDR3 totals 12 residues. CDR3 in amino acids: CSARGISYEQYF. The CDR3 region has the DNA TGCAGTGCTAGAGGCATTTCCTACGAGCAGTACTTC.

This clonotype was counted many times. The chain recombines TRBV10-3 with TRBJ2-7, with 7 bases lining up with TRBD1. The CDR3 consists of 13 residues. Germline lookup yields CDR1 ENHRY and CDR2 SYGVKD. The junction had 5 bases not matched to a gene; V was cut back by 6 bases and J by 3 bases. The CDR3 loop reads CAIRSGQNYEQYF. DNA for the CDR3: TGTGCCATCAGGTCGGGACAGAACTACGAGCAGTACTTC.

This clonotype was recorded many times. The chain employs TRBV5-1 and TRBJ2-1; D gene unclear. Germline-derived CDR1 and CDR2 are SGHRS and YFSETQ. There are 12 residues in the CDR3. The V end was cut by 1 base, the J end by 5 bases, with 4 bases between. The CDR3 DNA is TGCGCCAGCAGCTTGTTAGACAATGAGCAGTTCTTC. As protein: CASSLLDNEQFF. Variable domain in full (rest from reference TRBV5-1 and TRBJ2-1): KAGVTQTPRYLIKTRGQQVTLSCSPISGHRSVSWYQQTPGQGLQFLFEYFSETQRNKGNFPGRFSGRQFSNSRSEMNVSTLELGDSALYLCASSLLDNEQFFGPGTRLTVL.

The V call is TRBV27, the J call TRBJ1-1; 9 bases agree with TRBD1. The germline gives CDR1 MNHEY, CDR2 SMNVEV (reference sequence). CDR3 size: 13 residues. V gave up 3 bases and J gave up 8 bases; unmatched junction bases: 4. The CDR3 loop is CASSFGGQGEAFF. The CDR3 nucleotides read TGTGCCAGCAGTTTTGGGGGACAGGGCGAAGCTTTCTTT.

This clonotype was observed a few times. This chain links TRBV4-1 with TRBJ2-1; 11 bases align to TRBD2. The CDR3 is 16 residues long. CDR1 is MGHRA, CDR2 YSYEKL, per germline. The J segment lost 5 bases and the V segment lost 2 bases, leaving 5 bases of the junction unmatched. Here the CDR3 reads CASSQILAGVHNEQFF. As DNA, the CDR3 is TGCGCCAGCAGCCAAATACTAGCGGGAGTCCACAATGAGCAGTTCTTC.

This clonotype was seen many times. This chain joins TRBV7-2 and TRBJ1-6, with a tentative D call TRBD1 (6 bases). The CDR3 runs to 16 residues. V dropped 1 base and J dropped 6 bases, with 13 bases sitting between them. Germline V gene sequence: CDR1 SGHTA, CDR2 FQGNSA. CDR3 DNA: TGTGCCAGCAGCTTAGAGGTGGAGGGGGTTAATTCACCCCTCCACTTT. This translates into CASSLEVEGVNSPLHF.

This clonotype was seen ten or more times. The rearrangement links TRBV4-3 to TRBJ1-2, with TRBD1 as a possible D gene (6 bases). The CDR3 has 15 residues. From germline, CDR1 is LGHNA and CDR2 YSLEER. Trimming left V 1 base short and J 7 bases short, with 16 bases between. DNA of the CDR3: TGCGCCAGCAGCCAAGGATTTTCGGACAGCTTTGGCTACACCTTC. Translation: CASSQGFSDSFGYTF.